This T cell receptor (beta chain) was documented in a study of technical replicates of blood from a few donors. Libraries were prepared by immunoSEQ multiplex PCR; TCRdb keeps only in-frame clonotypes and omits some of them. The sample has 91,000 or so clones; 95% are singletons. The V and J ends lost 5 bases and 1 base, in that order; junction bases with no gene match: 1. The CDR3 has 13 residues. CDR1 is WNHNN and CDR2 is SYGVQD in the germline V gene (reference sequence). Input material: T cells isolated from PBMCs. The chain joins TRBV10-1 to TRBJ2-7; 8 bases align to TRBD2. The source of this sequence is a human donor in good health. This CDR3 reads CASSSGSSYEQYF. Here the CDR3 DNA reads TGCGCCAGCAGTAGCGGGAGTTCCTACGAGCAGTACTTC.